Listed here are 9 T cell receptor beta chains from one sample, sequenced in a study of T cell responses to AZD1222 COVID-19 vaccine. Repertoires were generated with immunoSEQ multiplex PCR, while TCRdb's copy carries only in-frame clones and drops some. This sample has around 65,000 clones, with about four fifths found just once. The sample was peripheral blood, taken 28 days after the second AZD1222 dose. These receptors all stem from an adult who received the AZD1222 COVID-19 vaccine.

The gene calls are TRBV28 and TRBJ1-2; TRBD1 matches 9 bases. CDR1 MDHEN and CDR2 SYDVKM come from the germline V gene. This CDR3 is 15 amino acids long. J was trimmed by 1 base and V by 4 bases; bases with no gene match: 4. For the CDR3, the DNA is TGTGCCAGCAGTTCCCAGACAGGGGGTAACTATGGCTACACCTTC. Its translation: CASSSQTGGNYGYTF.

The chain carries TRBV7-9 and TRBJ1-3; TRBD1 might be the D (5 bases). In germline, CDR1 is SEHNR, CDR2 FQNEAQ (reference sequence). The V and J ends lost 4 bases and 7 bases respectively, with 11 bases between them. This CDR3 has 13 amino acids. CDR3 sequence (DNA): TGTGCCAGCAGCTGGGGGACCGGGAACACCATATATTTT. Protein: CASSWGTGNTIYF. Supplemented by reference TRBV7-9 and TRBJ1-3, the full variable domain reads DTGVSQNPRHKITKRGQNVTFRCDPISEHNRLYWYRQTLGQGPEFLTYFQNEAQLEKSRLLSDRFSAERPKGSFSTLEIQRTEQGDSAMYLCASSWGTGNTIYFGEGSWLTVV.

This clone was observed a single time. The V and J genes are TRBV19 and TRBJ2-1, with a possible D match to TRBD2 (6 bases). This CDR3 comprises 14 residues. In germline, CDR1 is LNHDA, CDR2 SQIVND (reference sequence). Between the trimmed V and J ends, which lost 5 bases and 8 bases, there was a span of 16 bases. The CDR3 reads CASSPAGSWDEQFF. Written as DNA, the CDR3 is TGTGCCAGTAGTCCAGCCGGGAGTTGGGATGAGCAGTTCTTC.

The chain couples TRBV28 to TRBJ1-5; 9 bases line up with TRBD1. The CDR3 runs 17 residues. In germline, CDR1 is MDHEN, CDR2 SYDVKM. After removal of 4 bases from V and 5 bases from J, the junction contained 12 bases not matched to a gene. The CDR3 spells CASSYVPGQGSYQPQHF. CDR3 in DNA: TGTGCCAGCAGTTACGTGCCGGGACAGGGCAGCTATCAGCCCCAGCATTTT.

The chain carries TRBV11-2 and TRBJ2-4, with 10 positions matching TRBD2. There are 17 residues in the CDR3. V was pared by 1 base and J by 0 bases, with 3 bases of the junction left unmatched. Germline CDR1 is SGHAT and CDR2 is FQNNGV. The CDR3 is CASSLGTSGLAKNIQYF. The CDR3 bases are TGTGCCAGCAGCTTAGGGACTAGCGGACTAGCCAAAAACATTCAGTACTTC.

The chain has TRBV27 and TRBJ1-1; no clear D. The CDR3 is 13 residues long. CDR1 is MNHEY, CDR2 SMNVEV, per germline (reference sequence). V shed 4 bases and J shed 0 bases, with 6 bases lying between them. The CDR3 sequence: CASSYRLNTEAFF. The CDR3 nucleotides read TGTGCCAGCAGTTATAGGTTGAACACTGAAGCTTTCTTT.

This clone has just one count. The CDR3 DNA reads as TGTGCCAGCAGCAAATTGGGCCAGGGTAGGTTCTCCTACAATGAGCAGTTCTTC. It encodes CASSKLGQGRFSYNEQFF. V is TRBV21-1 and J is TRBJ2-1; the D segment call TRBD1 is taken from the table without a DNA check. TRBV21-1 is a pseudogene segment. The CDR3 sequence is 18 residues long.

For the CDR3, the DNA is TGTGCCAGCAGCTTGGAGGACAATGAGCAGTTCTTC. This encodes CASSLEDNEQFF. The chain carries TRBV5-4 and TRBJ2-1; D is uncertain. Trimming stripped 0 bases from V and 5 bases from J, with 3 bases between. The germline V gene has CDR1 SGHNT and CDR2 YYREEE (reference sequence). There are 12 residues in the CDR3.

In nucleotides, the CDR3 is TGTGCCACCAGCAGAGGCATAACAGGACCCCTGAACACCGGGGAGCTGTTTTTT. This gives the protein CATSRGITGPLNTGELFF. The chain has TRBV15 and TRBJ2-2, with a possible D match to TRBD1 (5 bases). Germline CDR1 is LNHNV and CDR2 is YYDKDF (reference sequence). V gave up 1 base and J gave up 1 base, with 16 bases separating them. This CDR3 has 18 residues. Full variable domain (rest looked up from reference TRBV15 and TRBJ2-2): DAMVIQNPRYQVTQFGKPVTLSCSQTLNHNVMYWYQQKSSQAPKLLFHYYDKDFNNEADTPDNFQSRRPNTSFCFLDIRSPGLGDTAMYLCATSRGITGPLNTGELFFGEGSRLTVL.